The 30 T cell receptor beta chains given below trace back to one sample, sequenced in a study of Graves' ophthalmopathy and Graves' hyperthyroidism. The sequenced template was RNA, covering the TCR beta CDR3 region. An opening RT-PCR round employed HTBI primers and preceded a second-round multiplex PCR. TCRdb itself ran the multiplex PCR reads through MiXCR, one entry per CDR3 protein. This sample has 600,000 to 700,000 distinct CDR3 sequences, with more than 40% found just once. The source material was peripheral blood. Source of these receptors: an adult man with Graves' ophthalmopathy.

V and J are TRBV29-1 and TRBJ1-2; 7 bases fit TRBD1. Germline CDR1 and CDR2: SQVTM and ANQGSEA. V lost 3 bases, J lost 2 bases, and 3 bases stayed unmatched. This CDR3 comprises 13 residues. The CDR3 DNA is TGCAGCGTTGAGACGGGACAGAACTATGGCTACACCTTC. The encoded protein is CSVETGQNYGYTF.

This clonotype was detected ten times or more. The chain employs TRBV19 and TRBJ1-4; D gene ambiguous. Trimming removed 1 base at V and 11 bases at J, with 14 bases between. CDR1 LNHDA and CDR2 SQIVND come from the germline V gene (reference sequence). The CDR3 loop spans 14 amino acids. The CDR3 protein is CASSIVSGLDKLFF. Written as DNA, the CDR3 is TGTGCCAGTAGTATAGTCTCTGGCCTTGATAAACTGTTTTTT.

This clonotype was seen more than once but under ten times. The chain links TRBV12-3 or TRBV12-4 to TRBJ2-6, with no clear D. Trimming took 2 bases from V and 1 from J, leaving 3 bases between them. This CDR3 comprises 14 residues. CDR3 region: CASSLWSGANVLTF. The CDR3 bases are TGTGCCAGCAGTTTATGGTCTGGGGCCAACGTCCTGACTTTC.

This clonotype was seen at least ten times. This chain joins TRBV19 and TRBJ2-5; possibly TRBD1 for D (5 bases). Trimming left V 5 bases short and J 4 bases short, with 17 bases between. CDR3 size: 15 residues. The germline V gene has CDR1 LNHDA and CDR2 SQIVND (reference sequence). This CDR3 reads CASSPEMTVPETQYF. The CDR3 DNA reads as TGTGCCAGTAGTCCTGAGATGACAGTCCCAGAGACCCAGTACTTC.

This clonotype was counted a single time. The gene calls are TRBV7-8 and TRBJ2-5; a possible D gene is TRBD2 (6 bases). The CDR3 totals 15 residues. Germline V CDR1 and CDR2: SGHVS, FQNEAQ. With 0 bases removed from V and 5 bases from J, the gap between germline ends came to 13 bases. The CDR3 loop is CASSLAGLTRETQYF. CDR3 DNA: TGTGCCAGCAGCTTAGCGGGACTGACCCGGGAGACCCAGTACTTC.

This clonotype showed up many times. This chain links TRBV7-9 with TRBJ2-1; D remains ambiguous. CDR3 length: 11 residues. Trimming pared 2 bases from V and 15 bases from J, leaving 11 bases between. CDR1 is SEHNR, CDR2 FQNEAQ, per germline (reference sequence). CDR3 DNA sequence: TGTGCCAGCAGCTTACAGACAATACCGTTCTTC. This sequence encodes CASSLQTIPFF.

As concerns this clonotype: At one end, the junction sequence differs from germline, possibly due to a read error. The V and J genes are TRBV7-9 and TRBJ2-7; possibly TRBD1 for D (6 bases). Germline values: CDR1 SEHNR, CDR2 FQNEAQ (reference sequence). The length of the CDR3 is 13 residues. CDR3 sequence reads: CASSWDTSYEQYF. CDR3 DNA sequence: TGTGCCAGCAGCTGGGACACCTCCTACGAACAGTACTTC.

A word on this clonotype: A read error may produce the germline difference seen at one junction end. V and J are TRBV7-9 and TRBJ1-5; D perhaps matches TRBD1 (6 bases). The CDR3 spans 16 residues. Germline lookup yields CDR1 SEHNR and CDR2 FQNEAQ (reference sequence). DNA for the CDR3: TGCGCCAGCAGCCACCCTGACAGGAATATCAATCAGCCCCAGCATTTT. Residues: CASSHPDRNINQPQHF.

The CDR3 sequence: CSARSAVNQPQHF. The CDR3 DNA is TGCAGTGCTAGATCGGCAGTCAATCAGCCCCAGCATTTT. V gene TRBV20-1 combines with J gene TRBJ1-5; no reliable D call. The germline CDR1 and CDR2 sequences are DFQATT and SNEGSKA (reference sequence). The CDR3 consists of 13 residues. The germline V and J ends were trimmed by 2 bases and 3 bases, with 8 bases remaining between them.

The table lists this clonotype with a few counts. The genes are TRBV5-6 and TRBJ1-2, with D tentatively TRBD1 (5 bases). This CDR3 spans 15 amino acids. Germline CDR1 is SGHDT and CDR2 is YYEEEE. Trimming removed 4 bases at V and 4 bases at J, with 17 bases between. The CDR3 here is CASSPKREGFYGYTF. CDR3 coding DNA: TGTGCCAGCAGCCCGAAACGAGAGGGGTTCTATGGCTACACCTTC.

In this sample, this clonotype turned up many times. V gene TRBV19 combines with J gene TRBJ1-5; no firm D call. There are 13 residues in the CDR3. V was cut by 4 bases and J by 6 bases, with 10 bases left in between. CDR1 is LNHDA and CDR2 is SQIVND in the germline V gene (reference sequence). The DNA for the CDR3 is TGTGCCAGTAGTACACCATTAGGTCAGCCCCAGCATTTT. Translated: CASSTPLGQPQHF. Full variable domain (outside the CDR3, taken from reference TRBV19 and TRBJ1-5): DGGITQSPKYLFRKEGQNVTLSCEQNLNHDAMYWYRQDPGQGLRLIYYSQIVNDFQKGDIAEGYSVSREKKESFPLTVTSAQKNPTAFYLCASSTPLGQPQHFGDGTRLSIL.

Regarding this clonotype: One base away lies a much larger clone, so this may be a sequencing read error. The chain employs TRBV5-1 and TRBJ1-5, with D possibly TRBD1 on 5 matching bases. The V gene's germline CDR1 is SGHRS and CDR2 YFSETQ. With 5 bases removed from V and 2 bases from J, the gap between germline ends came to 23 bases. The CDR3 is 18 residues long. The CDR3: CASRRGTGAHRGNQPQHF. The DNA of the CDR3 is TGCGCCAGCAGGCGGGGGACCGGGGCTCACCGTGGCAATCAGCCCCAGCATTTT. The entire variable domain, with the rest obtained from reference TRBV5-1 and TRBJ1-5, is as follows: KAGVTQTPRYLIKTRGQQVTLSCSPISGHRSVSWYQQTPGQGLQFLFEYFSETQRNKGNFPGRFSGRQFSNSRSEMNVSTLELGDSALYLCASRRGTGAHRGNQPQHFGDGTRLSIL.

This chain connects TRBV10-3 to TRBJ2-1; possibly TRBD1 for D (5 bases). The CDR3 is 14 amino acids. CDR1 and CDR2 from the germline V gene are ENHRY and SYGVKD. Between the trimmed V and J ends, which lost 2 bases and 12 bases, there was a span of 17 bases. The CDR3 DNA reads as TGTGCCATCAGTGAGAGGACCAGGGTTTTGAGGCAGTTCTTC. Amino acid sequence: CAISERTRVLRQFF.

This clonotype was counted a few times. The rearrangement joins TRBV29-1 to TRBJ2-7, with D perhaps matching TRBD1 or TRBD2 (6 bases each). The CDR3 length is 10 residues. Per the germline V gene, CDR1 is SQVTM and CDR2 is ANQGSEA. The CDR3 region has the DNA TGCAGTGCAGGGGAGGATGAGCAGTACTTC. Translating gives CSAGEDEQYF.

In its sample, this clonotype was seen many times. Here the CDR3 reads CASSERAGGEKLFF. The CDR3 nucleotides are TGTGCCAGCAGTGAAAGGGCTGGCGGTGAAAAACTGTTTTTT. The chain is built from TRBV2 and TRBJ1-4; D remains ambiguous. The CDR3 covers 14 residues. Germline lookup yields CDR1 SNHLY and CDR2 FYNNEI. V was trimmed by 2 bases and J by 7 bases, leaving 11 bases between them.

This chain connects TRBV29-1 to TRBJ2-5; D ambiguous. This CDR3 region has 10 residues. V lost 7 bases, J lost 1 base, and 4 bases lay in between. Germline-derived CDR1 and CDR2 are SQVTM and ANQGSEA. CDR3: CSGTQETQYF. The CDR3 DNA sequence: TGCAGCGGGACCCAAGAGACCCAGTACTTC. Variable domain in full (rest from reference TRBV29-1 and TRBJ2-5): SAVISQKPSRDICQRGTSLTIQCQVDSQVTMMFWYRQQPGQSLTLIATANQGSEATYESGFVIDKFPISRPNLTFSTLTVSNMSPEDSSIYLCSGTQETQYFGPGTRLLVL.

The table lists this clonotype with a few counts. J is TRBJ1-3 and V is TRBV7-9, with a tentative D call TRBD1 (5 bases). There are 16 residues in the CDR3. The V end lost 5 bases, the J end lost 2 bases, and 16 bases lay between the germline ends. Germline CDR1 and CDR2: SEHNR and FQNEAQ (reference sequence). The CDR3 DNA follows: TGTGCCAGCAGCCTAAGGTCGGGGACGGCTGGAAACACCATATATTTT. It is translated as CASSLRSGTAGNTIYF. The full variable domain, completed using reference TRBV7-9 and TRBJ1-3, is DTGVSQNPRHKITKRGQNVTFRCDPISEHNRLYWYRQTLGQGPEFLTYFQNEAQLEKSRLLSDRFSAERPKGSFSTLEIQRTEQGDSAMYLCASSLRSGTAGNTIYFGEGSWLTVV.

This clonotype turned up a few times. The V and J genes are TRBV7-9 and TRBJ1-2; 7 bases agree with TRBD1. This CDR3 comprises 14 residues. Germline values: CDR1 SEHNR, CDR2 FQNEAQ (reference sequence). Unmatched junction bases numbered 5, after V lost 3 bases and J lost 4 bases. This CDR3 is CASSLGQYPYGYTF. The CDR3 bases are TGTGCCAGCAGCTTGGGACAGTACCCCTATGGCTACACCTTC.

This clonotype was observed a few times. The chain employs TRBV27 and TRBJ2-7; D unclear. V gave up 3 bases and J gave up 5 bases, with 5 bases separating them. The CDR3 spans 11 residues. Per germline, CDR1 MNHEY and CDR2 SMNVEV (reference sequence). In nucleotides, the CDR3 is TGTGCCAGCAGTTTTCTTCACGAGCAGTACTTC. Protein product: CASSFLHEQYF.

The gene calls are TRBV30 and TRBJ1-6, with TRBD1 as a possible D gene (6 bases). The CDR3 contains 13 residues. Germline-derived CDR1 and CDR2 are GTSNPN and SVGIG (reference sequence). V was cut by 0 bases and J by 11 bases, with 11 bases left in between. The CDR3 sequence is CAWSVGGMPPLHF. In DNA, the CDR3 is TGTGCCTGGAGTGTAGGGGGGATGCCACCCCTCCACTTT.

The V call is TRBV29-1, the J call TRBJ2-7; TRBD2 aligns across 9 bases. The CDR3 length is 17 residues. Germline V gives CDR1 SQVTM, CDR2 ANQGSEA. V lost 6 bases, J lost 4 bases, and 19 bases stayed unmatched. The CDR3 DNA reads as TGCAGCGTCGACAGCCGACGGATCCTGGCGGGAGGGTACGAGCAGTACTTC. Its translation is CSVDSRRILAGGYEQYF.

This chain connects TRBV24-1 to TRBJ1-5, with 8 bases that match TRBD1. Per the germline V gene, CDR1 is KGHDR and CDR2 is SFDVKD. The CDR3 has 16 amino acids. Trimming took 7 bases from V and 7 from J; bases not matched to a gene: 14. CDR3 DNA: TGTGCCACCAGCGAGGCAGGGGGCCCGTTTGAACAGCCCCAGCATTTT. Translated, it gives CATSEAGGPFEQPQHF.

About this clonotype itself: This may stem from a read error, because a much larger clone lies one nucleotide away. Likely a read error: the CDR3 ends without its conserved phenylalanine or tryptophan. V and J are TRBV11-2 and TRBJ2-5; 7 bases map to TRBD2. J was trimmed by 2 bases and V by 5 bases; bases with no gene match: 11. Germline-derived CDR1 and CDR2 are SGHAT and FQNNGV. The CDR3 sequence is 16 residues long. Written as DNA, the CDR3 is TGTGCCAGCAGCCCCTACGGGGGGACTACTCAAGAGACCCAGTACGTC. This sequence encodes CASSPYGGTTQETQYV.

Comments on this clonotype: This could be a read error, since a much larger clone is one nucleotide away. This rearrangement joins TRBV20-1 to TRBJ1-1; D remains unclear. This CDR3 comprises 12 residues. Deletions cut 3 bases from V and 0 bases from J, with 5 bases between. Per germline, CDR1 DFQATT and CDR2 SNEGSKA (reference sequence). This chain's CDR3 is CSASAMNTEAFF. The CDR3 DNA reads as TGCAGTGCTAGTGCCATGAACACTGAAGCTTTCTTT.

Many counts were recorded for this clonotype. This chain connects TRBV6-6 to TRBJ1-5; D is uncertain. Germline V CDR1 and CDR2: MNHNY, SVGAGI (reference sequence). Trimming removed 5 bases at V and 4 bases at J, with 15 bases between. The CDR3 has 15 amino acids. CDR3 protein: CASSADGIANQPQHF. The CDR3, as DNA: TGTGCCAGCAGTGCCGACGGTATAGCAAATCAGCCCCAGCATTTT.

In its sample, this clonotype was seen a few times. V is TRBV7-9 and J is TRBJ2-2, with no clear D. Trimming shortened V by 2 bases and J by 1 base, and 11 bases separated the two germline ends. The CDR3 sequence is 16 residues long. Germline V gene data show CDR1 as SEHNR and CDR2 as FQNEAQ (reference sequence). The CDR3 loop is CASSLMAVGNTGELFF. The DNA for the CDR3 is TGTGCCAGCAGCTTAATGGCGGTTGGGAACACCGGGGAGCTGTTTTTT.

This clonotype showed up just a few times. The J gene is TRBJ1-1, the V gene TRBV12-3 or TRBV12-4; possibly TRBD1 for D (5 bases). The CDR3 sequence is 15 residues long. Trimming cost V 7 bases and J 1 base, with 16 bases left between them. CDR3 bases: TGTGCCAGCACTCCACCGGGACGGAGGAACACTGAAGCTTTCTTT. Protein sequence: CASTPPGRRNTEAFF.

The table lists this clonotype with many counts. The rearrangement links TRBV2 to TRBJ2-2; D gene ambiguous. CDR1 is SNHLY and CDR2 is FYNNEI in the germline V gene. This CDR3 contains 12 residues. V lost 11 bases and J lost 0, with 7 bases in between. CDR3 coding DNA: TGTGCCGGCCCTGCGAACACCGGGGAGCTGTTTTTT. Amino acids: CAGPANTGELFF.

This rearrangement joins TRBV10-3 to TRBJ2-5, with 9 bases matching TRBD1. V dropped 4 bases and J dropped 4; count of bases not matched to a gene: 4. The CDR3 is 14 amino acids. Germline V lookup: CDR1 ENHRY, CDR2 SYGVKD. The CDR3 loop is CAISAKQGAETQYF. The CDR3 DNA reads TGTGCCATCAGTGCCAAACAGGGGGCAGAGACCCAGTACTTC.

This clonotype was picked up many times. The V call is TRBV7-9, the J call TRBJ1-2, with 9 bases aligning to TRBD1. CDR3 length: 14 amino acids. From germline, CDR1 is SEHNR and CDR2 FQNEAQ (reference sequence). V gave up 4 bases and J gave up 7 bases; unmatched junction bases: 7. This chain's CDR3 is CASSSTGGEIGYTF. CDR3 in DNA: TGTGCCAGCAGCTCTACAGGGGGCGAGATTGGCTACACCTTC.